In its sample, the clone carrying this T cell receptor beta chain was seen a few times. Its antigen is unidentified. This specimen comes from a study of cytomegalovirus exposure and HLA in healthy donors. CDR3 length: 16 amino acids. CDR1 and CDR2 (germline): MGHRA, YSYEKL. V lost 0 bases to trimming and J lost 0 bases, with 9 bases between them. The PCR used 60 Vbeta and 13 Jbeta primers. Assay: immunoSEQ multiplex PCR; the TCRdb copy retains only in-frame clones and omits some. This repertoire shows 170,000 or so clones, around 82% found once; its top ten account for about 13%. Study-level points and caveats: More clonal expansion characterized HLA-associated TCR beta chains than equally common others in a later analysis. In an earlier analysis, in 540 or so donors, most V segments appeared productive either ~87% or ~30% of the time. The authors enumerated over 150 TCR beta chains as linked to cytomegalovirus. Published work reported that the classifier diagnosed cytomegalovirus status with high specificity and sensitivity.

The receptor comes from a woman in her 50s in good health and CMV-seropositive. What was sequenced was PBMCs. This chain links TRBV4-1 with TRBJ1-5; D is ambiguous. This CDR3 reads CASSQEGGHSNQPQHF. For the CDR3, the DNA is TGCGCCAGCAGCCAAGAGGGAGGGCATAGCAATCAGCCCCAGCATTTT.